Shown below are 23 T cell receptor beta chains from a single sample sequenced in a study of T cells after yellow fever vaccination. In TCRdb, the 5' RACE reads were re-called with MiXCR into one record per CDR3 protein. In the table there are some 390,000 distinct CDR3 sequences, 6.2% of which are singletons. This specimen consisted of PBMCs, obtained 5 days after the yellow fever booster vaccination. The origin of the receptors is a man under 40 who received the YFV17D yellow fever vaccine.

This clonotype was counted many times. J is TRBJ2-3 and V is TRBV6-5; D ambiguous. CDR3 length equals 13 residues. Per germline, CDR1 MNHEY and CDR2 SVGAGI. V lost 2 bases to trimming and J lost 1 base, with 4 bases between them. The CDR3 nucleotides are TGTGCCAGCAGTTACGGGGGCACAGATACGCAGTATTTT. This gives the protein CASSYGGTDTQYF.

The sample holds one count of this clonotype. Since no conserved phenylalanine or tryptophan closes the CDR3, a read error is the likely cause. V is TRBV12-3 or TRBV12-4 and J is TRBJ2-7; the D is unclear. This CDR3 contains 17 residues. The ends were cut back, 7 bases at V and 5 bases at J, with 27 bases in the middle. CDR3 residues: CASTRGRRHPEGNEQYI. The CDR3 coding sequence is TGTGCCAGCACTCGAGGCAGGCGGCACCCAGAAGGGAACGAGCAGTACATC.

The chain combines TRBV5-4 with TRBJ1-1; 9 bases are shared with TRBD1. The germline V gene has CDR1 SGHNT and CDR2 YYREEE (reference sequence). The CDR3 length is 18 residues. With 0 bases clipped from V and 1 base from J, the junction kept 10 bases outside the gene matches. The DNA for the CDR3 is TGTGCCAGCAGCTTGGGACCGGGACAGGGAGGCAGGAACACTGAAGCTTTCTTT. Its translation is CASSLGPGQGGRNTEAFF.

This clonotype was found a few times. This chain connects TRBV7-9 to TRBJ2-1, with D unresolved. The CDR3 has 17 amino acids. Germline values: CDR1 SEHNR, CDR2 FQNEAQ (reference sequence). V was shortened by 1 base and J by 0 bases, with 13 bases between the two germline ends. The CDR3 region is CASSLVGKASSYNEQFF. The CDR3 nucleotides are TGTGCCAGCAGCTTAGTTGGGAAGGCGAGCTCCTACAATGAGCAGTTCTTC.

This clonotype was found many times. The chain uses TRBV5-6 and TRBJ1-5; D is perhaps TRBD1 (5 bases). The CDR3 runs 14 residues. The germline CDR1 and CDR2 sequences are SGHDT and YYEEEE. The ends were cut back, 5 bases at V and 8 bases at J, with 17 bases in the middle. This CDR3 is CASSTWTSREPQHF. CDR3 nucleotides: TGTGCCAGCAGTACTTGGACGAGCAGGGAGCCCCAGCATTTT.

V is TRBV7-2 and J is TRBJ1-6; no reliable D call. Germline CDR1 reads SGHTA; CDR2 reads FQGNSA. The CDR3 extends over 12 amino acids. Trimming took off 7 bases at V and 10 bases at J, with 11 bases between the two ends. Written as DNA, the CDR3 is TGTGCCAGCAACCAAGGCCGGTCACCCCTCCACTTT. This sequence encodes CASNQGRSPLHF. The variable domain in full, with the rest retrieved from reference TRBV7-2 and TRBJ1-6, is GAGVSQSPSNKVTEKGKDVELRCDPISGHTALYWYRQSLGQGLEFLIYFQGNSAPDKSGLPSDRFSAERTGGSVSTLTIQRTQQEDSAVYLCASNQGRSPLHFGNGTRLTVT.

This clonotype came up many times. The chain employs TRBV12-3 or TRBV12-4 and TRBJ2-5; tentatively, D is TRBD1 (5 bases). This CDR3 comprises 14 residues. Trimming took off 2 bases at V and 5 bases at J, with 12 bases between the two ends. The CDR3 coding sequence is TGTGCCAGCAGTTTAAGGGGAAGGTACGAGACCCAGTACTTC. Amino acid sequence: CASSLRGRYETQYF.

This clonotype was found a few times. The chain recombines TRBV20-1 with TRBJ2-3; 7 bases fit TRBD1. This CDR3 has 14 amino acids. V lost 4 bases to trimming and J lost 4 bases; unmatched junction nucleotides: 8. Germline CDR1 DFQATT, CDR2 SNEGSKA (reference sequence). The CDR3 DNA reads TGCAGTGCTACCCTGGGGACAGTAGCAGATACGCAGTATTTT. It translates to CSATLGTVADTQYF.

This clonotype was counted only a few times. The chain is built from TRBV4-2 and TRBJ2-5; D possibly corresponds to TRBD1 (6 bases). From germline, CDR1 is LGHNA and CDR2 YNFKEQ. This CDR3 contains 15 residues. Between the trimmed V and J ends, which lost 1 base and 5 bases, there was a span of 14 bases. The CDR3 spells CASSQVLGAGETQYF. The CDR3 DNA sequence: TGTGCCAGCAGCCAAGTTTTGGGGGCGGGTGAGACCCAGTACTTC.

This clonotype was recorded at least ten times. This sequence joins TRBV2 and TRBJ2-5; 7 bases fit TRBD2. CDR1 SNHLY and CDR2 FYNNEI come from the germline V gene. Losses at the gene ends were 4 bases for V and 5 bases for J; bases not matched to a gene: 4. There are 13 residues in the CDR3. The CDR3 DNA sequence: TGTGCCAGCAGTGGGCTAGCGGTTGAGACCCAGTACTTC. Its translation is CASSGLAVETQYF.

The gene calls are TRBV19 and TRBJ2-1; TRBD1 matches 7 bases. The CDR3 has 14 amino acids. The junction had 6 bases not matched to a gene; V was cut back by 6 bases and J by 4 bases. Germline V gives CDR1 LNHDA, CDR2 SQIVND (reference sequence). CDR3 region: CASRHRQGYNEQFF. CDR3 sequence (DNA): TGTGCCAGTAGACATCGACAGGGATACAATGAGCAGTTCTTC.

The sample holds a few counts of this clonotype. The chain has TRBV5-1 and TRBJ2-5, with TRBD2 identical over 11 bases. The CDR3 covers 21 residues. Germline V gives CDR1 SGHRS, CDR2 YFSETQ. The J segment lost 0 bases and the V segment lost 0 bases, leaving 16 bases of the junction unmatched. Here the CDR3 reads CASSLARWLIGTSGNQETQYF. DNA for the CDR3: TGCGCCAGCAGCTTGGCCCGATGGCTGATCGGGACTAGCGGAAACCAAGAGACCCAGTACTTC. Filled out from reference TRBV5-1 and TRBJ2-5, the complete variable domain reads KAGVTQTPRYLIKTRGQQVTLSCSPISGHRSVSWYQQTPGQGLQFLFEYFSETQRNKGNFPGRFSGRQFSNSRSEMNVSTLELGDSALYLCASSLARWLIGTSGNQETQYFGPGTRLLVL.

This clonotype was detected ten times or more. V is TRBV24-1 and J is TRBJ2-1, with D unresolved. V gave up 5 bases and J gave up 0 bases, with 13 bases separating them. The CDR3 is 16 amino acids. Germline values: CDR1 KGHDR, CDR2 SFDVKD. The CDR3 spells CATSGKDGRSYNEQFF. The CDR3 nucleotides are TGTGCCACCAGTGGTAAGGACGGCCGCTCCTACAATGAGCAGTTCTTC.

This clonotype was detected a few times. The chain carries TRBV25-1 and TRBJ1-2; 7 positions agree with TRBD1. Germline V CDR1 and CDR2: MGHDK, SYGVNS. CDR3 length: 11 residues. V lost 6 bases and J lost 6; bases outside the gene matches: 1. CDR3 in DNA: TGTGCCAGCAGAGACAGGGATGGCTACACCTTC. Translating gives CASRDRDGYTF.

This clonotype was recorded at least ten times. The rearrangement links TRBV3-1 to TRBJ2-1; D possibly corresponds to TRBD2 (6 bases). The CDR3 totals 14 residues. Germline lookup yields CDR1 LGHDT and CDR2 YNNKEL (reference sequence). Trimming pared 5 bases from V and 5 bases from J, leaving 13 bases between. CDR3 amino acids: CASSDSGLHNEQFF. The CDR3 DNA follows: TGTGCCAGCAGCGATAGCGGACTCCACAATGAGCAGTTCTTC.

As to this clonotype: A much bigger clone sits one base away, suggesting this may be a read error. The CDR3 coding sequence is TGCGCCAGCATCCAAGAAAACAGGGCGTTCAATGGCTACACCTTC. Amino acid sequence: CASIQENRAFNGYTF. The genes are TRBV4-3 and TRBJ1-2; tentative D call: TRBD1 (6 bases). The CDR3 has 15 amino acids. Germline assignment: CDR1 LGHNA and CDR2 YSLEER.

In its sample, this clonotype was seen a few times. The chain combines TRBV12-3 or TRBV12-4 with TRBJ1-1; D ambiguous. The CDR3 totals 14 residues. With 2 bases removed from V and 3 bases from J, the gap between germline ends came to 10 bases. CDR3: CASSLYADDTEAFF. The CDR3 DNA follows: TGTGCCAGCAGTTTATATGCGGACGACACTGAAGCTTTCTTT.

The chain links TRBV5-1 to TRBJ1-2; 9 positions match TRBD1. The CDR3 runs 13 residues. J gave up 7 bases and V 6 bases, and 7 bases lay outside the gene matches. The germline CDR1 and CDR2 sequences are SGHRS and YFSETQ. The CDR3: CASTSGDRAGYTF. Here the CDR3 DNA reads TGCGCCAGCACCTCTGGGGACAGGGCTGGCTACACCTTC.

This clonotype has more than one count but fewer than ten. The V call is TRBV20-1, the J call TRBJ2-1; tentative D call: TRBD2 (6 bases). V lost 0 bases and J 8 bases, leaving 17 bases between the germline ends. In germline, CDR1 is DFQATT, CDR2 SNEGSKA (reference sequence). The CDR3 spans 15 residues. CDR3: CSARDVLAPEDEQFF. The DNA for the CDR3 is TGCAGTGCTAGAGATGTACTAGCTCCTGAGGATGAGCAGTTCTTC.

This clonotype occurred many times. The chain combines TRBV7-3 with TRBJ2-1, with TRBD2 matching over 9 bases. The CDR3 loop spans 17 amino acids. Per germline, CDR1 SGHTA and CDR2 FQGTGA. The J segment lost 8 bases and the V segment lost 5 bases, leaving 16 bases of the junction unmatched. The CDR3, as DNA: TGTGCCAGCAGCGGCCTCGCGGGAGGGCGCTTTGTCGATGAGCAGTTCTTC. It specifies CASSGLAGGRFVDEQFF.

This clonotype was seen a few times. The J gene is TRBJ2-5, the V gene TRBV5-1, with 7 bases that match TRBD2. Trimming cost V 3 bases and J 1 base; bases outside gene matches: 3. The CDR3 is 14 amino acids. CDR1 and CDR2 from the germline V gene are SGHRS and YFSETQ. The CDR3 nucleotides read TGCGCCAGCAGCTGGGGAGGGGCCCAAGAGACCCAGTACTTC. Translating it yields CASSWGGAQETQYF.

This clonotype was seen many times. The chain links TRBV20-1 to TRBJ2-5; D remains ambiguous. Germline values: CDR1 DFQATT, CDR2 SNEGSKA (reference sequence). The V end lost 4 bases, the J end lost 4 bases, and 10 bases lay between the germline ends. This CDR3 region has 12 residues. In DNA, the CDR3 is TGCAGTGCTATGAAATGGGTAGAGACCCAGTACTTC. Protein product: CSAMKWVETQYF.

This chain joins TRBV5-6 and TRBJ1-2; D not certain. Germline values: CDR1 SGHDT, CDR2 YYEEEE. The CDR3 has 14 residues. The V gene lost 1 base and the J gene lost 2 bases, with 9 bases spanning the gap. CDR3 loop: CASSLRGDNYGYTF. CDR3 DNA: TGTGCCAGCAGCTTGCGGGGTGACAACTATGGCTACACCTTC.